This T cell receptor beta chain was observed in a study of tumor-infiltrating lymphocytes in primary liver carcinoma. Study-wide results and caveats: Being bulk and unsorted, samples allowed no CD4+ and CD8+ repertoire comparison.

cDNA specific to TCR beta was made from around 530 ng of total RNA, with a constant-region primer employed for priming. Three rounds of nested multiplex PCR with slightly modified ARM-PCR produced TCR beta libraries. With TRBV1-TRBV30 forward primers and a C-beta reverse primer, the first two PCR rounds were run for roughly 10 cycles each. TCRdb reanalysed the multiplex PCR reads using MiXCR and keeps one entry per CDR3 protein. The sample records about 320,000 distinct CDR3 sequences, 50% to 60% being singletons. On this clonotype: Its target is not known. This may arise from a read error, as a much more abundant clone is one base away.

Germline DNA was also extracted, with blood RNA taken from unsorted whole blood. Investigators obtained 4 to 4.5 milliliters of peripheral blood ahead of surgery. This CDR3 spans 14 amino acids. Germline V gene data show CDR1 as MNHNS and CDR2 as SASEGT. Material for sequencing was peripheral blood. The TCR comes from a woman aged 25 to 39 with primary liver carcinoma and hepatitis B virus infection. The chain employs TRBV6-1 and TRBJ2-7, with unresolved D. The DNA of the CDR3 is TGTGTCAGCAGTGAGTTTGGGTGTCCCTACGAGCAGTACTTC. Translating it yields CVSSEFGCPYEQYF.